The TCR beta chain described here comes from a study of blood T cells in healthy people across ages. The germline V and J ends were trimmed by 6 bases and 6 bases, with 14 bases remaining between them. Germline values: CDR1 MNHEY, CDR2 SMNVEV (reference sequence). The CDR3 length is 13 residues. A second PCR, run for about 6 to 11 cycles, used a sample-barcoded 5' primer plus a J-beta primer mix. TCRdb reanalysed the 5' RACE reads using MiXCR and keeps one entry per CDR3 protein. The repertoire holds around 1,500,000 distinct CDR3 sequences, with 42% as singletons. This clonotype originated in a woman aged 18-29 years in good health. Sequences were obtained from blood. The V and J genes are TRBV27 and TRBJ1-2; tentatively, D is TRBD1 (6 bases). The CDR3 DNA is TGTGCCAGCAGGGGACGGCCAGGGGATGGCTACACCTTC. Encoded protein: CASRGRPGDGYTF.